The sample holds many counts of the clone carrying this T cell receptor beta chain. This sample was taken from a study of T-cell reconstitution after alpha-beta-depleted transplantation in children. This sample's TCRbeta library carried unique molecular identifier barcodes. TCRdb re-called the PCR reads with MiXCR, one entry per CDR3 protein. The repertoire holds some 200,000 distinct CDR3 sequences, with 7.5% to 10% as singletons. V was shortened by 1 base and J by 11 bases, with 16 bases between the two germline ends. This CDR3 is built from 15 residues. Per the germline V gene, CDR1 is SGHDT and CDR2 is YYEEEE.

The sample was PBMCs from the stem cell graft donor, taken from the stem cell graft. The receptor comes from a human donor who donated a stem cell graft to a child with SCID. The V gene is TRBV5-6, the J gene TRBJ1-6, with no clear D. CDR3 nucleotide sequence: TGTGCCAGCAGCTTGCATCCGGGTCTGAGAACACCCCTCCACTTT. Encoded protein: CASSLHPGLRTPLHF.